Listed below are T cell receptor beta chains from one sample, sequenced in a study of blood T cell repertoires in COVID-19. Libraries were prepared by immunoSEQ multiplex PCR; TCRdb keeps only in-frame clonotypes and omits some of them. The data contain about 230,000 clones, just under 90% of them singletons. Sequenced: peripheral blood. These receptors all come from a man aged 25 to 40 with COVID-19, enrolled during active disease. Both conserved end residues are part of each CDR3. The D gene is left open where the match is weak. Rows may omit the clone size; those that give it use once, few, many or a size class.

D gene	V gene	J gene	clone size	CDR3 protein	CDR3 DNA
TRBD1	TRBV4-3	TRBJ1-3	.	CASSQQGAWGNTIYF	TGCGCCAGCAGCCAACAGGGGGCGTGGGGAAACACCATATATTTT
TRBD1	TRBV9	TRBJ1-6	.	CASSGPRTGGFPNSPLHF	TGTGCCAGCAGCGGCCCTCGGACAGGAGGTTTCCCAAATTCACCCCTCCACTTT
.	TRBV7-6	TRBJ2-2	.	CASSLAGGAGGELFF	TGTGCCAGCAGCTTAGCTGGGGGCGCGGGCGGGGAGCTGTTTTTT
.	TRBV12-3/TRBV12-4	TRBJ1-5	.	CASTRTGQPQHF	TGTGCCAGCACCCGAACGGGACAGCCCCAGCATTTT
TRBD2	TRBV6-2/TRBV6-3	TRBJ2-7	.	CASSYTGGPYEQYF	TGTGCCAGCAGTTACACGGGAGGGCCCTACGAGCAGTACTTC
.	TRBV19	TRBJ1-6	.	CATRDRSDVYNSPLHF	TGTGCCACCCGAGACAGGTCGGACGTCTATAATTCACCCCTCCACTTT
TRBD2	TRBV4-3	TRBJ2-1	.	CASSHPGGTSGYNEQFF	TGCGCCAGCAGCCACCCAGGGGGGACTAGCGGCTACAATGAGCAGTTCTTC
TRBD1	TRBV9	TRBJ2-1	.	CASSVDRGTGYFNEQFF	TGTGCCAGCAGCGTAGATCGAGGGACAGGGTACTTCAATGAGCAGTTCTTC
TRBD1	TRBV18	TRBJ2-7	.	CASSPAGQGFYEQYF	TGTGCCAGCTCACCGGCGGGACAGGGTTTTTACGAGCAGTACTTC
TRBD1	TRBV18	TRBJ1-2	few	CASSPGQVDGYTF	TGTGCCAGCTCACCGGGACAGGTTGATGGCTACACCTTC
TRBD1	TRBV7-9	TRBJ2-7	once	CASSLRTGYEQYF	TGTGCCAGCAGCTTAAGGACAGGGTACGAGCAGTACTTC
.	TRBV7-9	TRBJ2-2	once	CASSFQGGGTGELFF	TGTGCCAGCAGCTTTCAGGGAGGCGGCACCGGGGAGCTGTTTTTT
TRBD2	TRBV3-1/TRBV3-2	TRBJ2-7	.	CASSLLLSLLAGDYEQYF	TGTGCCAGCAGCCTCCTTTTATCCCTGCTAGCGGGAGACTACGAGCAGTACTTC
.	TRBV21-1	TRBJ1-4	.	CASSKDRGREKLFF	TGTGCCAGCAGCAAAGACAGGGGACGCGAAAAACTGTTTTTT
.	TRBV3-1/TRBV3-2	TRBJ2-1	once	CASSQDLNNEQFF	TGTGCCAGCAGCCAAGATCTAAACAATGAGCAGTTCTTC
TRBD1	TRBV6-2/TRBV6-3	TRBJ1-6	.	CASSFEAGTGVNSPLHF	TGTGCCAGCAGTTTCGAAGCCGGGACAGGGGTTAATTCACCCCTCCACTTT
.	TRBV20-1	TRBJ2-7	.	CSASGGGRSSYEQYF	TGCAGTGCTAGTGGTGGCGGTCGGAGCTCCTACGAGCAGTACTTC
.	TRBV5-1	TRBJ1-2	.	CASNAWGGSGYTF	TGCGCCAGCAATGCCTGGGGGGGCAGCGGCTACACCTTC
TRBD2	TRBV18	TRBJ2-5	.	CASSQAGEETQYF	TGTGCCAGCTCGCAAGCGGGAGAAGAGACCCAGTACTTC
.	TRBV7-2	TRBJ2-1	few	CASSIRTREQFF	TGTGCCAGCAGCATCAGGACACGGGAGCAGTTCTTC
TRBD2	TRBV14	TRBJ2-2	.	CASRAGTASYTGELFF	TGTGCCAGCAGAGCGGGGACCGCCTCGTACACCGGGGAGCTGTTTTTT
TRBD1	TRBV18	TRBJ1-6	once	CATTGTVNSPLHF	TGTGCCACCACGGGGACAGTGAATTCACCCCTCCACTTT
TRBD1	TRBV6-5	TRBJ1-2	few	CASSPGGFYYGYTF	TGTGCCAGCTCCCCAGGGGGCTTTTACTATGGCTACACCTTC
.	TRBV28	TRBJ2-1	.	CASSPPETASSYNEQFF	TGTGCCAGCAGCCCCCCAGAGACAGCGAGCTCCTACAATGAGCAGTTCTTC
TRBD2	TRBV24-1	TRBJ2-2	.	CATSDSDQGGWGTGELFF	TGTGCCACCAGTGATTCCGATCAGGGAGGGTGGGGAACCGGGGAGCTGTTTTTT
.	TRBV21-1	TRBJ1-5	few	CASSKAPWEGTGGKQPQHF	TGTGCCAGCAGCAAAGCTCCCTGGGAGGGGACAGGGGGCAAACAGCCCCAGCATTTT
.	TRBV5-6	TRBJ1-2	.	CASSLAPAAANYGYTF	TGTGCCAGCAGCTTGGCCCCAGCGGCGGCCAACTATGGCTACACCTTC
TRBD1	TRBV7-2	TRBJ1-2	.	CASSSQVGQRYGYTF	TGTGCCAGCAGCTCCCAGGTGGGACAGCGCTATGGCTACACCTTC
.	TRBV4-2	TRBJ1-1	.	CASSQDPGPFPAFF	TGTGCCAGCAGCCAAGATCCTGGGCCTTTTCCAGCTTTCTTT
.	TRBV29-1	TRBJ2-6	.	CSVELGANVLTF	TGCAGCGTTGAACTTGGGGCCAACGTCCTGACTTTC
.	TRBV5-1	TRBJ1-1	.	CASSPGALNTEAFF	TGCGCCAGCAGCCCGGGAGCCTTGAACACTGAAGCTTTCTTT
.	TRBV28	TRBJ1-5	.	CASSLYGDIDQPQHF	TGTGCCAGCAGTTTATATGGGGACATCGATCAGCCCCAGCATTTT
TRBD1	TRBV4-3	TRBJ2-7	.	CASSPQGAPGEQYF	TGCGCCAGCAGCCCCCAGGGGGCGCCGGGGGAGCAGTACTTC
.	TRBV9	TRBJ1-1	.	CASSATERAGGTEAFF	TGTGCCAGCAGCGCTACAGAGCGGGCAGGTGGGACTGAAGCTTTCTTT
TRBD1	TRBV18	TRBJ2-7	.	CASSQTRDSYEQYF	TGTGCCAGCTCACAAACCCGGGACAGCTACGAGCAGTACTTC
.	TRBV4-1	TRBJ1-1	.	CASSQVLKPNTEAFF	TGCGCCAGCAGCCAAGTGTTGAAGCCGAACACTGAAGCTTTCTTT
TRBD2	TRBV18	TRBJ2-1	.	CASSPPVGLATHNEQFF	TGTGCCAGCTCACCCCCCGTGGGACTAGCAACCCACAATGAGCAGTTCTTC
.	TRBV4-1	TRBJ2-1	.	CASSQGRVETWNEQFF	TGCGCCAGCAGCCAAGGACGGGTGGAAACATGGAATGAGCAGTTCTTC
.	TRBV5-1	TRBJ2-7	.	CASSSQFYEQYF	TGCGCCAGCAGCTCCCAATTTTACGAGCAGTACTTC